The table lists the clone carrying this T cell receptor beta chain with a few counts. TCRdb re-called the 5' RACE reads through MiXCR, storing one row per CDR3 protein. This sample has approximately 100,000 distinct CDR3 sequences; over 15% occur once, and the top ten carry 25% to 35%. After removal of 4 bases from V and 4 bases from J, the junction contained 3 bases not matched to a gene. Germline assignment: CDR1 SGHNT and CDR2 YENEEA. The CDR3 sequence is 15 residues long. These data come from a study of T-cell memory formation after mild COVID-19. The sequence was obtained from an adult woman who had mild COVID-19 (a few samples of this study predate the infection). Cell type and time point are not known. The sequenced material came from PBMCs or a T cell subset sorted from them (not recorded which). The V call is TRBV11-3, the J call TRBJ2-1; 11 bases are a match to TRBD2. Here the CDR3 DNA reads TGTGCCAGCAGCTCGGGACTAGCGGATTACAATGAGCAGTTCTTC. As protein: CASSSGLADYNEQFF.